Listed below are T cell receptor beta chains from one sample, sequenced in a study of human T cells and chemical hapten exposure. TCRdb recomputed calls from the RACE reads with MiXCR, one row per CDR3 protein. The table lists 45,000 to 70,000 distinct CDR3 sequences, about a tenth of them singletons. The specimen comprised whole blood, sampled in connection with sensitization to the hapten diphenylcyclopropenone (DPC). Source of these receptors: a middle-aged woman with alopecia areata. Some clones in this sample may be carry-over from other donors' samples. Both conserved end residues are part of each CDR3. D genes are given only for firm matches. The size of a clone is reported for some rows only, either as once, few or many, or as a class for expanded clones.

d_gene,j_gene,v_gene,abundance,CDR3aa,CDR3nt
.,TRBJ1-5,TRBV25-1,many,CASSDAGSNQPQHF,TGTGCCAGCAGTGATGCCGGCAGCAATCAGCCCCAGCATTTT
.,TRBJ2-7,TRBV6-2/TRBV6-3,many,CASSYRGFPYEQYF,TGTGCCAGCAGTTACCGCGGGTTCCCCTACGAGCAGTACTTC
.,TRBJ2-5,TRBV7-9,many,CASSRLETQYF,TGTGCCAGCAGCCGGTTGGAGACCCAGTACTTC
.,TRBJ1-5,TRBV20-1,.,CSARGSNQPQHF,TGCAGTGCTAGAGGGTCAAATCAGCCCCAGCATTTT
.,TRBJ1-2,TRBV27,many,CASRLGAAAYGYTF,TGTGCCAGCAGACTAGGTGCGGCAGCCTATGGCTACACCTTC
TRBD2,TRBJ2-7,TRBV9,many,CASSVAPIGTSGSYEQYF,TGTGCCAGCAGCGTAGCCCCCATCGGGACTAGCGGCTCCTACGAGCAGTACTTC
.,TRBJ1-2,TRBV6-2/TRBV6-3,many,CASSSGQRIHGYTF,TGTGCCAGCAGTTCAGGACAGCGGATTCATGGCTACACCTTC
TRBD1,TRBJ1-5,TRBV20-1,.,CSYPGQGQGQPQHF,TGCAGTTACCCGGGACAGGGTCAGGGTCAGCCCCAGCATTTT
TRBD2,TRBJ2-5,TRBV20-1,many,CSARDVAGGSTETQYF,TGCAGTGCTAGAGACGTAGCGGGAGGCTCTACAGAGACCCAGTACTTC
.,TRBJ2-2,TRBV6-4,.,CASSAEGFANTGELFF,TGTGCCAGCAGTGCCGAGGGTTTTGCGAACACCGGGGAGCTGTTTTTT
.,TRBJ1-1,TRBV6-2/TRBV6-3,many,CASTGRGRATEAFF,TGTGCCAGCACCGGTCGTGGCAGGGCAACTGAAGCTTTCTTT
.,TRBJ1-5,TRBV7-9,few,CASSLEGPQHF,TGTGCCAGCAGCTTAGAGGGGCCCCAGCATTTT
.,TRBJ2-5,TRBV12-5,many,CASGLRDGKETQYF,TGTGCTAGTGGTTTGAGGGACGGAAAAGAGACCCAGTACTTC
.,TRBJ2-1,TRBV6-1,.,CASRPLGGEQFF,TGTGCCAGCAGGCCGTTAGGCGGTGAGCAGTTCTTC
.,TRBJ1-1,TRBV7-2,few,CASGETVNTEAFF,TGTGCCAGCGGAGAGACGGTGAACACTGAAGCTTTCTTT
TRBD1,TRBJ2-3,TRBV29-1,many,CSVDGTGSTDTQYF,TGCAGCGTTGACGGGACAGGGAGCACAGATACGCAGTATTTT